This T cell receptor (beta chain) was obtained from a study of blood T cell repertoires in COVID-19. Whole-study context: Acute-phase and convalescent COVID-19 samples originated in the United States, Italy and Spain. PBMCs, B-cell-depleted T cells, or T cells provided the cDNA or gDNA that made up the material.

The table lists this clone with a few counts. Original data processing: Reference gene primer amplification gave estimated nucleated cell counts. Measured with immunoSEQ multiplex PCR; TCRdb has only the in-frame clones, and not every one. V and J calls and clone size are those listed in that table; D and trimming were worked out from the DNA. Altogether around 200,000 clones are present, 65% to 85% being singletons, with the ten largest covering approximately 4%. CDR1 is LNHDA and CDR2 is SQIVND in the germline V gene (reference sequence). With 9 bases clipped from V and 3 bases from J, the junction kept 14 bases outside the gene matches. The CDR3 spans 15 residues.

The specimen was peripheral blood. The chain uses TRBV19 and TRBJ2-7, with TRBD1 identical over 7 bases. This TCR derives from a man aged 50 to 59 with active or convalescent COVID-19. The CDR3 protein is CARGFLSWTGYEQYF. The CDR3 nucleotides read TGTGCCAGAGGGTTTCTCAGCTGGACAGGCTACGAGCAGTACTTC. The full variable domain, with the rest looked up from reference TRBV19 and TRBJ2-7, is DGGITQSPKYLFRKEGQNVTLSCEQNLNHDAMYWYRQDPGQGLRLIYYSQIVNDFQKGDIAEGYSVSREKKESFPLTVTSAQKNPTAFYLCARGFLSWTGYEQYFGPGTRLTVT.